Described below is a single T cell receptor (beta chain) sequence and its context. What it binds is unknown. J was trimmed by 7 bases and V by 0 bases; bases with no gene match: 6. Germline lookup yields CDR1 SGHRS and CDR2 YFSETQ. The CDR3 is 15 amino acids. These data are taken from a study of cytomegalovirus exposure and HLA in healthy donors. Study as a whole: Among about 179 million T cells, an earlier analysis found 90 million to 130 million unique TCR beta sequences.

Study-level results: Later on, analysis showed that most CMV-associated TCR beta chains appeared to be HLA-restricted. Prior analysis indicated that the majority of TCR beta V segments exhibited productivity approximately 87% or approximately 30% of the time.

The PCR contained 60 Vbeta and 13 Jbeta primers. Measured with immunoSEQ multiplex PCR; TCRdb has only the in-frame clones, and not every one. The sample has around 300,000 clones, more than 55% seen once. The sequenced sample was PBMCs. V and J are TRBV5-1 and TRBJ1-2, with 10 nucleotides matching TRBD1. The receptor was derived from a female donor in good health and CMV-seronegative. CDR3 loop: CASSLEPTGGGGYTF. CDR3 in DNA: TGCGCCAGCAGCTTGGAACCGACAGGGGGCGGTGGCTACACCTTC.